These T cell receptor beta chains were read from a single sample in a study of blood T cell repertoires in COVID-19. Produced via immunoSEQ multiplex PCR; TCRdb's table is partial and in-frame only. The sample carries some 130,000 clones, approximately 87% recorded once. What was sequenced was peripheral blood. The receptors derive from a man between 65 and 85 years old with active COVID-19. CDR3s include the opening cysteine and the closing phenylalanine or tryptophan. D genes are given only for firm matches. Size values are once, few and many counts, or a class for expanded clones, and some rows have none.

TGTGCCAGCAACCGGGACAGTTCCTACGAGCAGTACTTC,CASNRDSSYEQYF,13,NA,TRBD1,TRBV7-8,TRBJ2-7
TGTGCCAGCAGCCCTCTCAGGGGCACCGGGGAGCTGTTTTTT,CASSPLRGTGELFF,14,NA,NA,TRBV3-1/TRBV3-2,TRBJ2-2
TGCAGCGTGCCACAGACGGGACTCTATGGCTACACCTTC,CSVPQTGLYGYTF,13,NA,NA,TRBV29-1,TRBJ1-2
TGTGCCAGCAGCGCCCCCGGGACTAGCGGTACCGGGGAGCTGTTTTTT,CASSAPGTSGTGELFF,16,NA,TRBD2,TRBV9,TRBJ2-2
TGTGCCAGCAGTGAGGAGAGAGGGGAGACCCAGTACTTC,CASSEERGETQYF,13,NA,NA,TRBV2,TRBJ2-5
TGTGCCAGCAGTAATCCTGGCGGGGGAGGAACAGATACGCAGTATTTT,CASSNPGGGGTDTQYF,16,NA,TRBD2,TRBV2,TRBJ2-3
TGTGCCAGCAGGCCGGACAGGGGAGGAGGCGAGCAGTACTTC,CASRPDRGGGEQYF,14,NA,TRBD1,TRBV7-2,TRBJ2-7
TGCGCCAGCAGCCTCATAGCGGGAGAGGGCTACGAGCAGTACTTC,CASSLIAGEGYEQYF,15,NA,TRBD2,TRBV4-3,TRBJ2-7
TGTGCCAGCCTCCACAGGGGGTCGTTCACCGGGGAGCTGTTTTTT,CASLHRGSFTGELFF,15,NA,TRBD1,TRBV2,TRBJ2-2
TGTGCCAGCAGCTTCCAGGGGATGGGGGTAGGAGAGACCCAGTACTTC,CASSFQGMGVGETQYF,16,NA,NA,TRBV7-2,TRBJ2-5
TGCAGCGTTGCTCCTACCCAAGAGACCCAGTACTTC,CSVAPTQETQYF,12,NA,NA,TRBV29-1,TRBJ2-5
TGTGCCAGCAGTAGGGACAGGTCCTACGAGCAGTACTTC,CASSRDRSYEQYF,13,NA,TRBD1,TRBV7-2,TRBJ2-7
TGCAGCGTGCACGAGGACACCTTC,CSVHEDTF,8,NA,NA,TRBV29-1,TRBJ1-2
TGTGCCAGTAGTATAGAGGGCGCGACTGAAGCTTTCTTT,CASSIEGATEAFF,13,NA,NA,TRBV19,TRBJ1-1
TGTGCCAGTAGTAGAGACGGGCAGGCGGGGAATGAGCAGTTCTTC,CASSRDGQAGNEQFF,15,once,NA,TRBV19,TRBJ2-1